These T cell receptor beta chains were read from a single sample in a study of TIL therapy for anti-PD-1-resistant metastatic lung cancer. The table came from immunoSEQ multiplex PCR; TCRdb's copy has only in-frame clones and leaves some out. The sample yields around 20,000 clones, around 79% seen once. The source was blood, collected at baseline. These TCRs come from a person aged 25-85 years with non-small cell lung cancer. CDR3s include the opening cysteine and the closing phenylalanine or tryptophan. D genes are given only for firm matches. Clone size is stated in some rows and not others, as once, few, many or a class when expanded.

- TRBJ2-1 TRBV2 - TGTGCCACCACCTCTGGGCAGGCCTTCTACAATGAGCAGTTCTTC CATTSGQAFYNEQFF
- TRBJ1-2 TRBV6-6 - TGTGCCAGCACCACCGGGGGAAACCCCGACTATGGCTACACCTTC CASTTGGNPDYGYTF
- TRBJ1-2 TRBV5-1 - TGCGCCAGCAGCTTGGCCCTCAGGGGTAACTATGGCTACACCTTC CASSLALRGNYGYTF
- TRBJ1-5 TRBV15 - TGTGCCACCAGCAGGGAACAGGTTCGGCAGCCCCAGCATTTT CATSREQVRQPQHF
- TRBJ1-6 TRBV5-1 - TGCGCCAGCAGCTTGGCTGATCAGGGTGGGGATTCACCCCTCCACTTT CASSLADQGGDSPLHF
few TRBJ1-6 TRBV30 TRBD1 TGTGCCTGGACTTGGACAGGGACTAATTCACCCCTCCACTTT CAWTWTGTNSPLHF
- TRBJ1-5 TRBV7-2 - TGTGCCAGCAGCTTAGCAGCCAGGACCCTAATACAGCCCCAGCATTTT CASSLAARTLIQPQHF
- TRBJ2-5 TRBV5-4 - TGTGCCAGCAGCCAGACTATCGGGGAGACCCAGTACTTC CASSQTIGETQYF
- TRBJ2-7 TRBV30 - TGTGCCTGGACCAACCGCTACGAGCAGTACTTC CAWTNRYEQYF
- TRBJ2-3 TRBV2 - TGTGCCAGCAGGGTTAGTCCGACGCAGTATTTT CASRVSPTQYF
- TRBJ1-5 TRBV2 - TGTGCCAGCAGTGGCAGGGTTAGCAATCAGCCCCAGCATTTT CASSGRVSNQPQHF
- TRBJ1-2 TRBV9 TRBD1 TGTGCCAGCAGCTTTACAGGGGGGGGCGATGGCTACACCTTC CASSFTGGGDGYTF
- TRBJ1-3 TRBV29-1 - TGCAGCGTCCCCGCCCCGGGAGACTCTGGAAACACCATATATTTT CSVPAPGDSGNTIYF
- TRBJ1-5 TRBV6-5 - TGTGCCAGCAGATCCGGGAACAATCAGCCCCAGCATTTT CASRSGNNQPQHF
- TRBJ1-1 TRBV18 TRBD1 TGTGCCAGCTCACTTCAGGGGGGGACTGAAGCTTTCTTT CASSLQGGTEAFF
- TRBJ1-5 TRBV7-2 TRBD1 TGTGCCAGTCGACGGGACAGAAGTCAGCCCCAGCATTTT CASRRDRSQPQHF
- TRBJ1-1 TRBV28 TRBD1 TGTGCCAGCAGTTTACGTCAGGGGGTCCTCGACACTGAAGCTTTCTTT CASSLRQGVLDTEAFF
- TRBJ2-3 TRBV12-3/TRBV12-4 TRBD2 TGTGCCAGCAGTCCCGGACTAGCGACGCAGTATTTT CASSPGLATQYF
few TRBJ1-6 TRBV7-3 - TGTGCCAGCTCCTTAGGGGGGTTGTCACCCCTCCACTTT CASSLGGLSPLHF
- TRBJ2-1 TRBV13 TRBD2 TGTGCCAGCAGCTTAAAGTTCCAGACTAGCGGGGCGAATGAGCAGTTCTTC CASSLKFQTSGANEQFF
once TRBJ2-3 TRBV3-1/TRBV3-2 - TGTGCCAGCAGCCTCGCACCGACAGGAGGGGTACGGCAGTATTTT CASSLAPTGGVRQYF
- TRBJ2-5 TRBV11-2 - TGTGCCAGCAGCTTAGATGGCCGGGGCCAAGAGACCCAGTACTTC CASSLDGRGQETQYF
- TRBJ1-2 TRBV7-8 - TGTGCCAGCAGCTTCCCAGGGAACTATGGCTACACCTTC CASSFPGNYGYTF
- TRBJ2-5 TRBV19 TRBD2 TGTGCCAGTAGTCCTAGAGGGACTAAGCAAGAGACCCAGTACTTC CASSPRGTKQETQYF
- TRBJ2-7 TRBV20-1 - TGCAGTGCGGCAGGGCGGTACGAGCAGTACTTC CSAAGRYEQYF
once TRBJ2-1 TRBV4-1 - TGCGCCAGCAGCCAACGGGTGGGAGCTGTAGAGCAGTTCTTC CASSQRVGAVEQFF
- TRBJ2-1 TRBV2 TRBD2 TGTGCCAGCATGGGGAGGGCGAACAATGAGCAGTTCTTC CASMGRANNEQFF
- TRBJ1-1 TRBV30 - TGTGCCTGGAGTGTAGGGGGTAGGTCTGAAGCTTTCTTT CAWSVGGRSEAFF
- TRBJ2-3 TRBV5-8 TRBD2 TGTGCCAGCAGCGACGGGACTATAACCTACACAGATACGCAGTATTTT CASSDGTITYTDTQYF
once TRBJ1-4 TRBV21-1 - TGTGCCAGCAGCAAAGGACAGGGGGACGAAAAACTGTTTTTT CASSKGQGDEKLFF
- TRBJ2-3 TRBV5-5 - TGTGCCAGCAGCTTGTATGAGAGAGATACGCAGTATTTT CASSLYERDTQYF
- TRBJ1-2 TRBV5-4 - TGTGCCAGCAGCTTGGACAGGAATGGCTACACCTTC CASSLDRNGYTF
- TRBJ1-4 TRBV18 - TGTGCCAGCTCACCAGGGGAGGGAGAAAAACTGTTTTTT CASSPGEGEKLFF
few TRBJ1-2 TRBV15 TRBD1 TGTGCCACCAGCAGAGTTGCCAGGGGGCTCAATGGCTACACCTTC CATSRVARGLNGYTF
- TRBJ2-7 TRBV14 - TGTGCCAGCAGCCAAGCTTACGAGCAGTACTTC CASSQAYEQYF
- TRBJ1-6 TRBV3-1/TRBV3-2 - TGTGCCAGCAGCCAAAGACGTTCTAGGGGTTCCTATAATTCACCCCTCCACTTT CASSQRRSRGSYNSPLHF
- TRBJ1-3 TRBV28 TRBD1 TGTGCCAGCAGTTTGCAGGGACAGTCGTCCGGAAACACCATATATTTT CASSLQGQSSGNTIYF
- TRBJ2-3 TRBV7-9 - TGTGCCAGCAGCCCCATGATAGGGGTCCCCACAGATACGCAGTATTTT CASSPMIGVPTDTQYF
- TRBJ2-3 TRBV4-1 - TGCGCCAGCAGCCCAAGGGGGGGGCGGGCAGATACGCAGTATTTT CASSPRGGRADTQYF
- TRBJ2-1 TRBV7-8 - TGTGCCAGCAGCTTAGCTTTAAGGAGAAATGAGCAGTTCTTC CASSLALRRNEQFF
- TRBJ1-1 TRBV4-1 - TGCGCCAGCAGCCAAGCGGGGGCGGGGAGCGCGTCAACTTTCTTT CASSQAGAGSASTFF
- TRBJ2-5 TRBV7-2 TRBD2 TGTGCCAGCAGCTTAGCGGGGACTAGCGGCCAAGAGACCCAGTACTTC CASSLAGTSGQETQYF
- TRBJ1-3 TRBV6-5 TRBD1 TGTGCCAGCATCAGGGGGCTGGACGGAAACACCATATATTTT CASIRGLDGNTIYF
- TRBJ2-5 TRBV6-6 - TGTGCCAGCGCGTCGGGGGAGACCCAGTACTTC CASASGETQYF
- TRBJ2-3 TRBV11-3 - TGTGCCAGCAGCCGTAACACAGATACGCAGTATTTT CASSRNTDTQYF